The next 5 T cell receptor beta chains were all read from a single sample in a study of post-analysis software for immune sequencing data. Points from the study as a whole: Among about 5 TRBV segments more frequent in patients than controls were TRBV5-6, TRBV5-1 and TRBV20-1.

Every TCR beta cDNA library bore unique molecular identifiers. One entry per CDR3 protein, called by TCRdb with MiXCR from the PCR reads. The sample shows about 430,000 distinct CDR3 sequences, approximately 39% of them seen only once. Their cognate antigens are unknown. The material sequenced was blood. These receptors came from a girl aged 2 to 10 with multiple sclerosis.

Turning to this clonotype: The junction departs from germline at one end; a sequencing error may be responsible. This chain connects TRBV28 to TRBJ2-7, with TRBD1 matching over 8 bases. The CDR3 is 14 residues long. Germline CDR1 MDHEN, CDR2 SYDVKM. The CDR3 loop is CASSWGTGPYERYF. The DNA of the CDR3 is TGTGCCAGCAGTTGGGGGACAGGACCCTACGAGCGGTACTTC.

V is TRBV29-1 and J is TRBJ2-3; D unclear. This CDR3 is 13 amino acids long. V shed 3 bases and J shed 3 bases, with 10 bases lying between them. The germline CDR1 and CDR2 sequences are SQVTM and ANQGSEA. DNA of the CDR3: TGCAGCGTTGACTCAGCGCGGACAGATACGCAGTATTTT. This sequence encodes CSVDSARTDTQYF.

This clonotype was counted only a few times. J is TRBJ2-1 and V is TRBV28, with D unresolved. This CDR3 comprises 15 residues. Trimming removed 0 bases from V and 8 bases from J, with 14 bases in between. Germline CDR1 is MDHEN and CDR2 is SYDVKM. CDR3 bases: TGTGCCAGCAGTTTATGGTCAATTACAGTTGATGAGCAGTTCTTC. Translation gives CASSLWSITVDEQFF.

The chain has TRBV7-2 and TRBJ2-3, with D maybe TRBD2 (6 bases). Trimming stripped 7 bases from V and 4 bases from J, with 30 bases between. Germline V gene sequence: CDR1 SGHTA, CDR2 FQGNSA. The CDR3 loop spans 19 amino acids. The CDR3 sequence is CASTPTSLLGGVRADTQYF. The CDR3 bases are TGTGCCAGCACCCCGACTTCACTACTAGGAGGGGTCCGGGCAGATACGCAGTATTTT.

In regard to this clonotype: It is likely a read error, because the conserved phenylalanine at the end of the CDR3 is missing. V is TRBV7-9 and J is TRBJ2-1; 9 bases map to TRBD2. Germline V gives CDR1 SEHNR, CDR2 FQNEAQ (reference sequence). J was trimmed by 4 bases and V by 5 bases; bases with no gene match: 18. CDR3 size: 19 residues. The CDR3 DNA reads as TGTGCCAGCAGCCAAAAAAAGTTAATAGCGGGAGTCGGGTACAATGAGCAGTTCTGC. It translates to CASSQKKLIAGVGYNEQFC.